This record concerns one T cell receptor beta chain sequence. Its antigen is as yet unknown. The data belong to a study of vaccination and CD4 T cells after COVID-19. The treatment is: roughly 10-day PBMC culture with coronavirus spike peptide pools or control peptides (ViraFEST assay). During the years 2011-2018, before the COVID-19 pandemic, the unexposed donor's CD4+ T cells were collected. Antigen-specific T cell expansion with peptide pools preceded TCR sequencing in the ViraFEST approach. Cells permitting, SARS-CoV-2 S/N served as probes for unexposed-donor CD4+ T cells, and four cold-coronavirus spikes did too. The assay that was used to sequence DNA from cultured CD4+ T cells was the Oncomine TCR Beta short-read assay. Someone extracted genomic DNA from cultured CD4+ T cells. TCRdb re-analysed the PCR reads in MiXCR, keeping a single row per CDR3 protein. The table includes about 1,500 distinct CDR3 sequences, 45% to 60% detected once.

The V end lost 6 bases, the J end lost 2 bases, and 13 bases lay between the germline ends. CDR1 and CDR2 (germline): MNHEY, SMNVEV (reference sequence). The CDR3 has 14 residues. V gene TRBV27 combines with J gene TRBJ1-2, with D perhaps TRBD1 (6 bases). The sequence was collected from a human donor in good health. The sequenced sample consisted of CD4+ T cells from blood, cultured in vitro. The CDR3 is CASSRSTGNYGYTF. DNA of the CDR3: TGTGCCAGCAGCCGTTCGACAGGAAACTATGGCTACACCTTC.